The rows below give T cell receptor beta chains drawn from one sample of a study of blood T cells in healthy people across ages. TCRdb reprocessed the 5' RACE reads with MiXCR, giving one entry per CDR3 protein. The data show 800,000 or so distinct CDR3 sequences, 55% to 65% seen once. Specimen: blood. The receptors were sampled from a man aged 25 to 45 in good health. CDR3s include the opening cysteine and the closing phenylalanine or tryptophan. D genes are given only for firm matches. Where a row states a size, it is once, few, many or the class of an expanded clone; other rows omit it.

v_gene	j_gene	abundance	d_gene	CDR3nt	CDR3aa
TRBV12-3/TRBV12-4	TRBJ2-7	-	TRBD1	TGTGCCAGCAGTTTTGTTGACAGGGTTTACGAGCAGTACTTC	CASSFVDRVYEQYF
TRBV5-1	TRBJ2-3	-	-	TGCGCCAGCAGCTTTTCGGGGGCCGTCGATACGCAGTATTTT	CASSFSGAVDTQYF
TRBV27	TRBJ2-1	-	TRBD2	TGTGCCAGCAGTCGATGGACTAGCGGAGACATCTACAATGAGCAGTTCTTC	CASSRWTSGDIYNEQFF
TRBV18	TRBJ2-4	few	-	TGTGCCAGCTCATCTCAGGGCATTCAGTACTTC	CASSSQGIQYF
TRBV12-3/TRBV12-4	TRBJ2-5	-	TRBD2	TGTGCCAGCAGTCTAGGGGAGCGGGGGGTTCAGACCCAGTACTTC	CASSLGERGVQTQYF
TRBV27	TRBJ1-1	few	-	TGTGCCAGCAGTTTATCGGCGCAGGGAGAAGCTTTCTTT	CASSLSAQGEAFF
TRBV4-3	TRBJ1-2	-	-	TGCGCCAACAGCGAAAGATCGGCAGGGTATGGCTACACCTTC	CANSERSAGYGYTF
TRBV28	TRBJ2-7	-	-	TGTGCCAGCAGTTTATCGGCAGGACGCGAGCAGTACTTC	CASSLSAGREQYF
TRBV7-9	TRBJ1-2	-	TRBD1	TGTGCCAGCAGCTTCCCGACAGGGCCGGGCTATGGCTACACCTTC	CASSFPTGPGYGYTF
TRBV20-1	TRBJ1-5	-	-	TGCAGTGCTAGAAGAGGGGACAAACTCAATCAGCCCCAGCATTTT	CSARRGDKLNQPQHF
TRBV29-1	TRBJ2-5	many	-	TGCAGCGTTGAACCCACCACAGGGATTCAAGAGACCCAGTACTTC	CSVEPTTGIQETQYF
TRBV6-5	TRBJ2-1	-	-	TGTGCCAGCAGTTATGAGGGCACAAGCTCCTACAATGAGCAGTTCTTC	CASSYEGTSSYNEQFF
TRBV29-1	TRBJ1-2	-	TRBD1	TGCAGCGTTGTGACAGGGGGTCGAGGCTACACCTTC	CSVVTGGRGYTF
TRBV9	TRBJ1-6	-	-	TGTGCCAGCAGCGTAGACGGGGTCCGATCACCCCTCCACTTT	CASSVDGVRSPLHF
TRBV6-5	TRBJ2-1	-	-	TGTGCCAGCAGAGGAGGGGCCTACAATGAGCAGTTCTTC	CASRGGAYNEQFF
TRBV9	TRBJ2-5	once	-	TGTGCCAGCAGCGCAAACCCGAGGAGGGCAGCAATCGATGAGACCCAGTACTTC	CASSANPRRAAIDETQYF
TRBV5-1	TRBJ2-3	-	-	TGCGCCAGCAGCTTGGGAGGGCGCTACGGCACAGATACGCAGTATTTT	CASSLGGRYGTDTQYF
TRBV7-2	TRBJ1-1	once	-	TGTGCCAGCAGCTTAAGTACGGACACTGAAGCTTTCTTT	CASSLSTDTEAFF
TRBV5-1	TRBJ2-1	-	TRBD2	TGCGCCAGCAGCCCGGGGGGAGGGCTTGATTTCCTGTTCTTC	CASSPGGGLDFLFF
TRBV5-1	TRBJ2-7	-	TRBD1	TGCGCCAGCAGCTTACGGGGACAGGGTTCCTACGAGCAGTACTTC	CASSLRGQGSYEQYF
TRBV12-3/TRBV12-4	TRBJ2-5	-	-	TGTGCCAGCAGTTTAGCTGCCTGGGGCTATGGGACCCAGTACTTC	CASSLAAWGYGTQYF
TRBV20-1	TRBJ1-6	-	-	TGCAGTGCGACCGGGACAAATAATTCACCCCTCCACTTT	CSATGTNNSPLHF
TRBV7-2	TRBJ2-5	-	TRBD2	TGTGCCAGCAGCTTACAAGCGGGGCAAGAGACCCAGTACTTC	CASSLQAGQETQYF
TRBV28	TRBJ1-2	-	-	TGTGCCAGCAGTTTAGGACAACACTATGGCTACACCTTC	CASSLGQHYGYTF
TRBV28	TRBJ1-6	-	-	TGTGCCAGCAGTTCCTCCCCTGGCGGTTCACCCCTCCACTTT	CASSSSPGGSPLHF
TRBV6-1	TRBJ2-7	-	-	TGTGCCAGCGAGCAATACGAGCAGTACTTC	CASEQYEQYF
TRBV28	TRBJ1-6	-	TRBD1	TGTGCCAGCAGACGACAACAGGGGGACAATTCACCCCTCCACTTT	CASRRQQGDNSPLHF
TRBV19	TRBJ1-2	-	TRBD1	TGTGCCAGTAGGGGAGACAGGGAAGTTGGTGGCTACACCTTC	CASRGDREVGGYTF
TRBV15	TRBJ2-5	few	-	TGTGCCACCAGCAGTCGCCGGGGTCGCCAAGAGACCCAGTACTTC	CATSSRRGRQETQYF
TRBV28	TRBJ1-4	-	-	TGTGCCGTACCGGGCTTAACTAATGAAAAACTGTTTTTT	CAVPGLTNEKLFF
TRBV6-2/TRBV6-3	TRBJ2-4	-	-	TGTGCCAGCAGTAAGAGAGGCCCTGAGGTAACCAAAAACATTCAGTACTTC	CASSKRGPEVTKNIQYF
TRBV21-1	TRBJ2-5	-	-	TGTGCCAGCAGCTTGCCCGGGACTAGCGGGGGCCCGGAGGAAGAGACCCAGTACTTC	CASSLPGTSGGPEEETQYF
TRBV27	TRBJ2-1	few	TRBD2	TGTGCCAGGGAGACTAGCGGGCCCTACAATGAGCAGTTCTTC	CARETSGPYNEQFF
TRBV20-1	TRBJ2-3	few	-	TGCAGTGCTAGAGCTGACTCTAGCACAGATACGCAGTATTTT	CSARADSSTDTQYF
TRBV6-2/TRBV6-3	TRBJ2-7	-	-	TGTGCTAGCAGTTTCTACTCCGCATTGGGGTCCCTGAGCTCCTACGAGCAGTACTTC	CASSFYSALGSLSSYEQYF
TRBV15	TRBJ2-5	-	-	TGTGCCACCAGCAGAGATCCGTCCGCGGGAGAGACCCAGTACTTC	CATSRDPSAGETQYF
TRBV9	TRBJ2-4	-	-	TGTGCCAGCAGCGTAGCCCCAACCAAAAACATTCAGTACTTC	CASSVAPTKNIQYF
TRBV2	TRBJ1-1	few	TRBD1	TGTGCCAGCACCCTACAGGGGGCCACTGAAGCTTTCTTT	CASTLQGATEAFF
TRBV10-3	TRBJ2-3	-	-	TGTACCATCAGTGAGTCAGGACAGACAGATACGCAGTATTTT	CTISESGQTDTQYF
TRBV7-8	TRBJ2-7	-	-	TGTGCCAGCTCCACCAGGACATACGAGCAGTACTTC	CASSTRTYEQYF
TRBV20-1	TRBJ1-2	-	-	TGCAGTGAAGGGATTCCTAACTATGGCTACACCTTC	CSEGIPNYGYTF